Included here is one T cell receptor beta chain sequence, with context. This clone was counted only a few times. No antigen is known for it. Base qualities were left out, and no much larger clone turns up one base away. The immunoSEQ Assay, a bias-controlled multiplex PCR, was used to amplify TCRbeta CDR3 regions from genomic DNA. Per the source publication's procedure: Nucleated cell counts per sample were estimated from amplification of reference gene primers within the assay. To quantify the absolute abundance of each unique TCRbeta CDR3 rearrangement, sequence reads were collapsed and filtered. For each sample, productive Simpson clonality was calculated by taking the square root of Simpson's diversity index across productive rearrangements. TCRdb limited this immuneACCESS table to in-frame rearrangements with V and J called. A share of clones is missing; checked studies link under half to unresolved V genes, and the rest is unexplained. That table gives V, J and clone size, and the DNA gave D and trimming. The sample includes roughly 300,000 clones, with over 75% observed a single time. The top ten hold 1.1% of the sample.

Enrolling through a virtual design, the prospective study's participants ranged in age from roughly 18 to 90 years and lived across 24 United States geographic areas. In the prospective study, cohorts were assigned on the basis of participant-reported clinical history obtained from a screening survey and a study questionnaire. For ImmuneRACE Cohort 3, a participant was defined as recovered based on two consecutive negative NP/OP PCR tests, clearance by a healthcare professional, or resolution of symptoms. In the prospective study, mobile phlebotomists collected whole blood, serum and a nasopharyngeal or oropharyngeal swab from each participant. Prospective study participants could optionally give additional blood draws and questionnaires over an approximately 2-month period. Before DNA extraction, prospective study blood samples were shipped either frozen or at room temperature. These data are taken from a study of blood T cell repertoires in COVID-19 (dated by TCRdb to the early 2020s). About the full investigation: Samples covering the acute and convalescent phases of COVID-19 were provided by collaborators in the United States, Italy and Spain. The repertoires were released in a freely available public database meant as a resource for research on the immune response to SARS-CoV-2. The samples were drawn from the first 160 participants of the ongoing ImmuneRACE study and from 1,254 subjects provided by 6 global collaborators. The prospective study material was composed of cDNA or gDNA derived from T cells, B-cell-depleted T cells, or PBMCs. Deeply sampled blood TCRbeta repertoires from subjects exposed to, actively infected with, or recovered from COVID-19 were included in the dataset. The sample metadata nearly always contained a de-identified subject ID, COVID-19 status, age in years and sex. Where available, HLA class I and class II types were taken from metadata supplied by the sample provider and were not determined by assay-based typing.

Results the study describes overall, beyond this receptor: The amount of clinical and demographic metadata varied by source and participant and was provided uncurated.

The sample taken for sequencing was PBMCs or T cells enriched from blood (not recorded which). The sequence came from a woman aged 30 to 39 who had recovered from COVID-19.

The CDR3 reads CSGSQGRNQPQHF. The nucleotide sequence is TGCAGCGGGTCGCAGGGCCGCAATCAGCCCCAGCATTTT. The rearrangement combines TRBV29-1 with TRBJ1-5; perhaps TRBD1 is the D gene, with 5 bases matching. The germline V gene provides CDR1 SQVTM and CDR2 ANQGSEA. The V end loses 7 bases and the J end loses 2 bases, and a stretch of 12 bases separates them. Including the terminal cysteine and phenylalanine, the CDR3 comprises 13 residues. The entry retains the CDR3 DNA only, 39 bases that are in frame from base 1.